Given below is one T cell receptor beta chain in context. The record originates from a study of T cells in Graves' hyperthyroidism and ophthalmopathy. No ophthalmopathy progression within 18 months constituted stable Graves' hyperthyroidism. The PBMCs were sourced from fresh peripheral blood (about 10 ml). Amplified regions were TCR beta CDR3 sequences from RNA transcripts. RT-PCR in the first round (using the HTBI primer set) targeted the TCR CDR3. TCRdb reprocessed the multiplex PCR reads via MiXCR and lists one record per CDR3 protein. The table records 400,000 to 600,000 distinct CDR3 sequences, about a fifth of them present only once. This CDR3 contains 11 residues. The germline gives CDR1 GTSNPN, CDR2 SVGIG (reference sequence). V lost 2 bases and J 9 bases, leaving 10 bases between the germline ends.

The source of this sequence is a man younger than 35 with Graves' hyperthyroidism. Source material: blood. The chain is built from TRBV30 and TRBJ1-1, with no clear D. As DNA, the CDR3 is TGTGCCTGGAGTAGTACCAGCAAAGCTTTCTTT. Translating gives CAWSSTSKAFF.